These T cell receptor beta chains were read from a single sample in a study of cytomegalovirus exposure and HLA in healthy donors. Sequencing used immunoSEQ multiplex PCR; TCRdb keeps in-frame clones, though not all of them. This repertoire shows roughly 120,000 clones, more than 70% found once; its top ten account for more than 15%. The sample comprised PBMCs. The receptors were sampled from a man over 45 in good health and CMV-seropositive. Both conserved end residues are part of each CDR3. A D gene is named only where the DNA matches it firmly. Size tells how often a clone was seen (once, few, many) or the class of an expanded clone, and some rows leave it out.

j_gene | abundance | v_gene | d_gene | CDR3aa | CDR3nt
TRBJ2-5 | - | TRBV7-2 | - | CASSGGLQETQYF | TGTGCCAGCAGCGGGGGCCTACAAGAGACCCAGTACTTC
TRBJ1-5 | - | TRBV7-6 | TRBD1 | CASSPGTARNQPQHF | TGTGCCAGCAGCCCCGGGACAGCTCGCAATCAGCCCCAGCATTTT
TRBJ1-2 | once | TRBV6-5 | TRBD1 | CASTRGNGYTF | TGTGCCAGCACCAGGGGGAATGGCTACACCTTC
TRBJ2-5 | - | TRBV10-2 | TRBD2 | CASSDERGAQETQYF | TGCGCCAGCAGTGATGAGCGGGGGGCCCAAGAGACCCAGTACTTC
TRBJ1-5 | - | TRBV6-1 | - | CASSGFQGWGNQPQHF | TGTGCCAGCAGTGGGTTCCAGGGTTGGGGCAATCAGCCCCAGCATTTT
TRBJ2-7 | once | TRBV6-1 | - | CASSELAGSPYEQYF | TGTGCCAGCAGTGAATTGGCAGGGTCCCCCTACGAGCAGTACTTC
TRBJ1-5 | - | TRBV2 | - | CASSESTGAQPQHF | TGTGCCAGCAGTGAATCGACGGGAGCCCAGCCCCAGCATTTT
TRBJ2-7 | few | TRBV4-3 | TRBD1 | CASSQERGQVGYEQYF | TGCGCCAGCAGCCAAGAGCGGGGACAGGTTGGCTACGAGCAGTACTTC
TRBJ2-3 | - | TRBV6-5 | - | CASSYLASTDTQYF | TGTGCCAGCAGTTACTTGGCTAGCACAGATACGCAGTATTTT
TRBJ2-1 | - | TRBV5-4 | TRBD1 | CASSGKDRGLYNEQFF | TGTGCCAGCAGCGGAAAGGACAGGGGGCTCTACAATGAGCAGTTCTTC
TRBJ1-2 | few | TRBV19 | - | CASSLGRSYGYTF | TGTGCCAGTAGCCTGGGCCGATCCTATGGCTACACCTTC
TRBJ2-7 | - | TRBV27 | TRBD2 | CASIRPAGRYEQYF | TGTGCCAGCATTCGACCAGCGGGAAGGTACGAGCAGTACTTC
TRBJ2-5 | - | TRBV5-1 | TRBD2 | CASSTSGEYQETQYF | TGCGCCAGCAGTACTAGCGGGGAGTACCAAGAGACCCAGTACTTC
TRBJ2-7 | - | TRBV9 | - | CASSVGQGPDEQYF | TGTGCCAGCAGCGTAGGTCAGGGGCCCGACGAGCAGTACTTC
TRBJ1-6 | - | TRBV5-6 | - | CASSSGQSYNSPLHF | TGTGCCAGCAGCTCTGGACAGTCTTATAATTCACCCCTCCACTTT
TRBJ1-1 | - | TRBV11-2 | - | CASSPSEAGVGNTEAFF | TGTGCCAGCAGCCCCTCCGAGGCAGGGGTGGGGAACACTGAAGCTTTCTTT
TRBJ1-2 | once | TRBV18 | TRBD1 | CASSPGQGAGGYTF | TGTGCCAGCTCACCGGGACAGGGTGCCGGGGGCTACACCTTC